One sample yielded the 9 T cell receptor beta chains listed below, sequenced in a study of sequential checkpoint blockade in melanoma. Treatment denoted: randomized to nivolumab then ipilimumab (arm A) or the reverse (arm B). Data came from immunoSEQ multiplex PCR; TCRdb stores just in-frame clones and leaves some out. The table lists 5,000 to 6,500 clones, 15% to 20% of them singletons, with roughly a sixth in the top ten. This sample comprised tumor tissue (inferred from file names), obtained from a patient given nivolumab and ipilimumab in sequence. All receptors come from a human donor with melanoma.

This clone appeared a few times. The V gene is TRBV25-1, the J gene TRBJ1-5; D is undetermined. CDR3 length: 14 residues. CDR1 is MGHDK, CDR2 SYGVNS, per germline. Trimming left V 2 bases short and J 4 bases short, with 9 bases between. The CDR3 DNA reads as TGTGCCAGCAGTGAAGGAGGGAGTAATCAGCCCCAGCATTTT. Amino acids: CASSEGGSNQPQHF.

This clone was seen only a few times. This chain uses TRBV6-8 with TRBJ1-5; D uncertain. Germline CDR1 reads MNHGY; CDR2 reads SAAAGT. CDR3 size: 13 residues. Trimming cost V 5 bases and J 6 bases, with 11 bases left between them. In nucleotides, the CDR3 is TGTGCCAGCAGTCTGGGTATGGGTCAGCCCCAGCATTTT. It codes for CASSLGMGQPQHF.

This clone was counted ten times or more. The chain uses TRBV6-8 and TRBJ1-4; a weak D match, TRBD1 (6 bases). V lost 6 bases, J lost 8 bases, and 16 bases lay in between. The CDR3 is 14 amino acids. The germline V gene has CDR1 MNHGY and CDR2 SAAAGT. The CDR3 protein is CASRRTRGGEKLFF. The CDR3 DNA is TGTGCCAGCAGAAGGACGAGGGGGGGCGAAAAACTGTTTTTT.

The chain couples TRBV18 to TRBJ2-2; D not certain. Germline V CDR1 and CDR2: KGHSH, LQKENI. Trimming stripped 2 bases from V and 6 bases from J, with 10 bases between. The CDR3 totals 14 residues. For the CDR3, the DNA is TGTGCCAGCTCACCAGAAATATTTCCCGGGGAGCTGTTTTTT. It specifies CASSPEIFPGELFF.

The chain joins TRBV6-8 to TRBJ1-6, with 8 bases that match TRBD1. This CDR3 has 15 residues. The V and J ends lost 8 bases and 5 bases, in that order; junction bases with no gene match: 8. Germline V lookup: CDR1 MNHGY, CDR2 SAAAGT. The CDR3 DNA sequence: TGTGCCAGCGACCGGGACAGGCCTCATAATTCACCCCTCCACTTT. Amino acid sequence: CASDRDRPHNSPLHF.

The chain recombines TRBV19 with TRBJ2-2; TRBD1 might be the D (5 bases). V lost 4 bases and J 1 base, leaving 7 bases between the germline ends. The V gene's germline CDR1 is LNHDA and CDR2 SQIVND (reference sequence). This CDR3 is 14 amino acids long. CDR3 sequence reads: CASSRGQNTGELFF. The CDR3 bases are TGTGCCAGTAGTAGAGGACAGAACACCGGGGAGCTGTTTTTT. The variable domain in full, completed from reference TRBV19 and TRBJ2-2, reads DGGITQSPKYLFRKEGQNVTLSCEQNLNHDAMYWYRQDPGQGLRLIYYSQIVNDFQKGDIAEGYSVSREKKESFPLTVTSAQKNPTAFYLCASSRGQNTGELFFGEGSRLTVL.

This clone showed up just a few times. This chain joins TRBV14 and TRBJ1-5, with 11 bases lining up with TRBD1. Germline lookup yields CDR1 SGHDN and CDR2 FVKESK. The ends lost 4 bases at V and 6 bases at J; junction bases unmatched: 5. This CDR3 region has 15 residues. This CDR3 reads CASSPGQGATQPQHF. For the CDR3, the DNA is TGTGCCAGCAGCCCAGGACAGGGGGCTACTCAGCCCCAGCATTTT.

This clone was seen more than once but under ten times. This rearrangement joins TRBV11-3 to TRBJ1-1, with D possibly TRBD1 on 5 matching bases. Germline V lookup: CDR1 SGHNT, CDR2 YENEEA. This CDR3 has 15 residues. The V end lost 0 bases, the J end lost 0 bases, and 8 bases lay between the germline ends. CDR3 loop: CASSLEGGMNTEAFF. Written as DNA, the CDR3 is TGTGCCAGCAGCTTAGAGGGGGGGATGAACACTGAAGCTTTCTTT.

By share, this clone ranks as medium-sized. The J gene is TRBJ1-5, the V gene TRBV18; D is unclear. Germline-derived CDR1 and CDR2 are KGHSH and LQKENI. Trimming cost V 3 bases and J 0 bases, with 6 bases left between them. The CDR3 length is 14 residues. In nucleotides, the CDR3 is TGTGCCAGCTCACCGGAATATAGCAATCAGCCCCAGCATTTT. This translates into CASSPEYSNQPQHF.